This TCR beta chain was sequenced in a study of T cell repertoires in cytomegalovirus infection. Study summary: Public TCR beta signature analysis indicated the presence of both CMV infection and matching HLA type.

From the reads, TCRdb called clonotypes with MiXCR, one entry per CDR3 protein. Seen here are around 250,000 distinct CDR3 sequences, approximately 15% observed once, and the top ten hold over 40%. Study-level points and caveats: The ex vivo response was dominated by HLA-C-restricted CMV-specific TCR beta clonotypes. There were carriers of CMV plus the relevant HLA, and cumulative public TCR beta family frequency identified them.

Details on this clonotype: The antigen is not known.

The V gene's germline CDR1 is SGHNT and CDR2 YENEEA. The V and J ends lost 11 bases and 2 bases respectively, with 25 bases between them. The CDR3 contains 17 residues. This clonotype originated in a human donor in good health (CMV status not recorded). Some clones in this sample may be carry-over from other donors' samples. The genes are TRBV11-3 and TRBJ1-5; tentative D call: TRBD1 (6 bases). The source material was CD8+ T cells from PBMCs. As DNA, the CDR3 is TGTGCCCAGTCGCCGGGACATGGTAATATTGGCAATCAGCCCCAGCATTTT. It specifies CAQSPGHGNIGNQPQHF.